The sequence of this T cell receptor (beta chain) was determined in a study of cytomegalovirus exposure and HLA in healthy donors. Study-level points and caveats: Analyzed later, association rates of TCRs varied across HLA loci, with DRB1 most and HLA-C fewest.

This clone was observed a handful of times. Its matching antigen is unknown. The germline gives CDR1 SNHLY, CDR2 FYNNEI. CDR3 length: 14 residues. Trimming cost V 7 bases and J 4 bases; bases outside gene matches: 3. PCR primers comprised 60 Vbeta and 13 Jbeta primers. The data were produced by immunoSEQ multiplex PCR, yet TCRdb's version contains in-frame clones alone and is incomplete. The table lists 250,000 to 300,000 clones, about 83% of them singletons. Source material: PBMCs. This TCR was sampled from a woman aged 40-49 years in good health and CMV-seropositive. The V and J genes are TRBV2 and TRBJ2-1, with 11 bases aligning to TRBD2. CDR3 in DNA: TGTGCCAGCACCGGGACTAGCGGTTACAATGAGCAGTTCTTC. This encodes CASTGTSGYNEQFF. Together with reference TRBV2 and TRBJ2-1, the CDR3 gives the full variable domain: EPEVTQTPSHQVTQMGQEVILRCVPISNHLYFYWYRQILGQKVEFLVSFYNNEISEKSEIFDDQFSVERPDGSNFTLKIRSTKLEDSAMYFCASTGTSGYNEQFFGPGTRLTVL.